The T cell receptor beta chain under discussion was sequenced for a study of shared clonotypes between healthy human individuals. Turning to the study itself: A donor's plate count was three for CD4 naive and three for CD4 memory; CD8 naive had two and CD8 memory one.

Trimming shortened V by 6 bases and J by 7 bases, and 12 bases separated the two germline ends. Germline V gene data show CDR1 as MNHEY and CDR2 as SVGAGI. The CDR3 sequence is 12 residues long. Each PCR replicate from the sorted subsets contained 200 to 250 ng DNA, which is roughly 33,000 T cell genomes. Assay used: immunoSEQ multiplex PCR; TCRdb lists only in-frame clones, some missing. There are millions of clones in the sample; approximately 92% occur only once, and 0.11% to 0.15% lies in the top ten. The sequenced sample consisted of naive CD4+ T cells sorted from blood. Subset of the sample: CD45RA+ positively selected. The chain employs TRBV6-5 and TRBJ1-1; D not certain. This TCR was sampled from a man in his late teens or twenties in good health. The CDR3 spells CASSPWVYEAFF. The CDR3 bases are TGTGCCAGCAGCCCGTGGGTTTATGAAGCTTTCTTT.